The 4 T cell receptor beta chains listed next were all sequenced from one sample in a study of early T cells in non-severe SARS-CoV-2 infection. Using its own MiXCR run on the 5' RACE reads, TCRdb lists one record per CDR3 protein. The sample lists some 29,000 distinct CDR3 sequences; 5% were seen once. The source material was whole blood. These receptors came from an adult who was a healthcare worker with PCR-confirmed SARS-CoV-2 infection or an uninfected control (not recorded which).

Ten or more counts support this clonotype. The chain is built from TRBV11-2 and TRBJ2-4; D is possibly TRBD2 (7 bases). This CDR3 is built from 14 residues. Germline loops: CDR1 SGHAT, CDR2 FQNNGV. V gave up 8 bases and J gave up 7 bases, with 18 bases separating them. The CDR3 protein is CASVGGQGLNIQYF. As DNA, the CDR3 is TGTGCCAGCGTCGGGGGGCAGGGACTTAACATTCAGTACTTC.

This clonotype has a count of ten or more. This chain links TRBV19 with TRBJ2-6; TRBD1 aligns across 9 bases. This CDR3 spans 18 amino acids. Germline V lookup: CDR1 LNHDA, CDR2 SQIVND (reference sequence). J gave up 1 base and V 1 base, and 5 bases lay outside the gene matches. CDR3 residues: CASSIVRDRASGANVLTF. The CDR3 coding sequence is TGTGCCAGTAGTATAGTACGGGACAGGGCGTCTGGGGCCAACGTCCTGACTTTC.

This clonotype was detected many times. This chain connects TRBV7-2 to TRBJ2-1, with 9 bases identical to TRBD2. Germline CDR1 is SGHTA and CDR2 is FQGNSA. There are 13 residues in the CDR3. The V segment lost 1 base and the J segment 14 bases; nucleotides outside the gene matches: 6. CDR3 nucleotides: TGTGCCAGCAGCTTAGGTAGCGGGAGAAGTAAGTTCTTC. Amino acid sequence: CASSLGSGRSKFF.

At least ten counts were recorded for this clonotype. This chain uses TRBV6-6 with TRBJ1-6; weak D call: TRBD1 (6 bases). Germline values: CDR1 MNHNY, CDR2 SVGAGI (reference sequence). V lost 1 base, J lost 5 bases, and 9 bases lay in between. This CDR3 has 15 amino acids. The CDR3 loop reads CASSYLPGDNSPLHF. CDR3 DNA sequence: TGTGCCAGCAGTTACTTGCCAGGGGATAATTCACCCCTCCACTTT.